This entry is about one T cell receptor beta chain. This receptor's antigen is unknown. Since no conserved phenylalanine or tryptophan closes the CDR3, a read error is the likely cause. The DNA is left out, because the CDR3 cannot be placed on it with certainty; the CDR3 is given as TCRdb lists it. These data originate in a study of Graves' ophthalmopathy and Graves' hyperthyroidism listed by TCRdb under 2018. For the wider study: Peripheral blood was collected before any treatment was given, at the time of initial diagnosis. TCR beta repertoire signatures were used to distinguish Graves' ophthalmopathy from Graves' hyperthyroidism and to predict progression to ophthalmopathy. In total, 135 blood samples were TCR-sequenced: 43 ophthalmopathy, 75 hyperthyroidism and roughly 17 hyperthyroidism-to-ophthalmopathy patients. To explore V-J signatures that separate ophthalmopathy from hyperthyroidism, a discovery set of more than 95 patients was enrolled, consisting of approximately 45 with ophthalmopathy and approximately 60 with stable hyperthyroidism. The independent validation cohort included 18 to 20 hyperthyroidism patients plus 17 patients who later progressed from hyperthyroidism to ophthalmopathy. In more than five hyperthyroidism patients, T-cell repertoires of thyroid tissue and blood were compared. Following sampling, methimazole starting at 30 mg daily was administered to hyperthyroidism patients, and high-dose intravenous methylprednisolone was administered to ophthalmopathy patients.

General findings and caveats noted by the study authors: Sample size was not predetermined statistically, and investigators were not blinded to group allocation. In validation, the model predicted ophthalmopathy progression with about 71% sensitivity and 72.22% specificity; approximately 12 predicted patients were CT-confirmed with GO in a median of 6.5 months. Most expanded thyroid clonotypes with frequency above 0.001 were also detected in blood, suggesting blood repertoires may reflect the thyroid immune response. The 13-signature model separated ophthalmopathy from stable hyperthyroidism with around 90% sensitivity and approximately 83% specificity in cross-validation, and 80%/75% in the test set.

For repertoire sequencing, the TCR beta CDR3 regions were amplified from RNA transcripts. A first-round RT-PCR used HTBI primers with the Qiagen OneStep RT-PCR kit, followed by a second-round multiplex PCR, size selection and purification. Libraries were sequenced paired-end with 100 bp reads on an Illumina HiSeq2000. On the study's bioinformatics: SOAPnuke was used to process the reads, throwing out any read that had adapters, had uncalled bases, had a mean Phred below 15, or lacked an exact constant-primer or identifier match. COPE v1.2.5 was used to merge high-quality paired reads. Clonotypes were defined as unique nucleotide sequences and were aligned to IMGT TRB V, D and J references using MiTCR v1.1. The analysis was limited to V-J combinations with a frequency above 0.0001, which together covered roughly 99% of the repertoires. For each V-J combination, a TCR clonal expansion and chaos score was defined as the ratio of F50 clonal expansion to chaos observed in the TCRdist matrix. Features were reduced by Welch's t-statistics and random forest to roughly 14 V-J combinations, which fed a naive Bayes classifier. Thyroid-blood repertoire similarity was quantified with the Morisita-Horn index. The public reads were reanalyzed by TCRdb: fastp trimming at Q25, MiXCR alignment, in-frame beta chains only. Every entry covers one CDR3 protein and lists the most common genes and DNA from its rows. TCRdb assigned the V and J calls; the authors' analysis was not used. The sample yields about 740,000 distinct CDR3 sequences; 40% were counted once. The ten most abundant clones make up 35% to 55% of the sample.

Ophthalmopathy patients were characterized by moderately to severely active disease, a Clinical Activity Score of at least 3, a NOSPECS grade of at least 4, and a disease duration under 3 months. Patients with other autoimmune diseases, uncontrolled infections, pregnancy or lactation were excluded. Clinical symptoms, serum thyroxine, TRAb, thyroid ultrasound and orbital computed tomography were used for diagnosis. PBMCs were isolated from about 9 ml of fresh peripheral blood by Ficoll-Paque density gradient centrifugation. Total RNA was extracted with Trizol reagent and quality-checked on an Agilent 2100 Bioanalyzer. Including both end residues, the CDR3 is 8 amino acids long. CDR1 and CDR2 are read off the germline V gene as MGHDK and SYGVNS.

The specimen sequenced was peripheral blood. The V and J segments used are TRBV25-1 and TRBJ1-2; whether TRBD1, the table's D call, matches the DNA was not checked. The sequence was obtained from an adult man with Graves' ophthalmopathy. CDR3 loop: CASSEFNR.